This passage covers 11 T cell receptor beta chains from one sample sequenced in a study of T-cell reconstitution after alpha-beta-depleted transplantation in children. A TCRbeta library incorporating unique molecular identifiers was prepared. TCRdb reprocessed the PCR reads via MiXCR and lists one record per CDR3 protein. The data show 500,000 to 750,000 distinct CDR3 sequences, roughly 30% seen once. The sample consisted of PBMCs, taken before TCRalphabeta/CD19-depleted stem cell transplant. The receptors come from a boy younger than two with Wiskott-Aldrich syndrome, due to receive a stem cell transplant.

The V call is TRBV7-9, the J call TRBJ1-5, with 7 bases that match TRBD1. Germline values: CDR1 SEHNR, CDR2 FQNEAQ (reference sequence). There are 15 residues in the CDR3. V lost 5 bases and J lost 6; bases outside the gene matches: 10. The CDR3, as DNA: TGTGCCAGCAGCCCGTCGACAGGGTCTAGTCAGCCCCAGCATTTT. This gives the protein CASSPSTGSSQPQHF.

In regard to this clonotype: A junction end diverges from the germline sequence, so it may reflect a read error. V usage is TRBV5-1 and J usage is TRBJ2-6; D is unclear. The CDR3 sequence is 15 residues long. Germline assignment: CDR1 SGHRS and CDR2 YFSETQ. Here the CDR3 DNA reads TGCGCCAGCAGCTTGATGAGAGCTGGGTCCAACGTCCTGACTTTC. Protein: CASSLMRAGSNVLTF.

This clonotype was detected a few times. The chain is built from TRBV20-1 and TRBJ2-1, with TRBD2 matching over 11 bases. This CDR3 is 17 amino acids long. V dropped 1 base and J dropped 4; count of bases not matched to a gene: 9. Germline V gene data show CDR1 as DFQATT and CDR2 as SNEGSKA (reference sequence). The DNA for the CDR3 is TGCAGTGCTAGAGTAACCCCTAGCGGGAGGACGTACAATGAGCAGTTCTTC. It is translated as CSARVTPSGRTYNEQFF.

The J gene is TRBJ2-1, the V gene TRBV5-1; no clear D. From germline, CDR1 is SGHRS and CDR2 YFSETQ. Trimming left V 4 bases short and J 4 bases short, with 12 bases between. The CDR3 totals 14 residues. This CDR3 is CASSPDLGYNEQFF. CDR3 in DNA: TGCGCCAGCAGCCCAGACTTGGGGTACAATGAGCAGTTCTTC. Complete variable domain (other parts from reference TRBV5-1 and TRBJ2-1): KAGVTQTPRYLIKTRGQQVTLSCSPISGHRSVSWYQQTPGQGLQFLFEYFSETQRNKGNFPGRFSGRQFSNSRSEMNVSTLELGDSALYLCASSPDLGYNEQFFGPGTRLTVL.

The rearrangement links TRBV9 to TRBJ2-1, with unresolved D. Germline values: CDR1 SGDLS, CDR2 YYNGEE. CDR3 length: 17 amino acids. V was clipped by 0 bases and J by 4 bases, with 17 bases between them. The CDR3 nucleotides read TGTGCCAGCAGCGTAGATCTTAGTAGGTTGGGTTACAATGAGCAGTTCTTC. As protein: CASSVDLSRLGYNEQFF.

The rearrangement uses TRBV15 and TRBJ2-7, with unresolved D. Trimming removed 5 bases at V and 0 bases at J, with 8 bases between. Germline CDR1 and CDR2: LNHNV and YYDKDF (reference sequence). The CDR3 sequence is 13 residues long. CDR3 loop: CATSRPDSYEQYF. As DNA, the CDR3 is TGTGCCACCAGCCGGCCGGACTCCTACGAGCAGTACTTC.

The chain links TRBV2 to TRBJ1-1, with D uncertain. Trimming pared 4 bases from V and 5 bases from J, leaving 11 bases between. This CDR3 has 13 amino acids. Germline lookup yields CDR1 SNHLY and CDR2 FYNNEI. CDR3 sequence: CASSVFRETEAFF. In DNA form, the CDR3 reads TGTGCCAGCAGTGTATTCCGGGAGACTGAAGCTTTCTTT.

The genes are TRBV5-6 and TRBJ1-2; no clear D. In germline, CDR1 is SGHDT, CDR2 YYEEEE. The V and J ends lost 2 bases and 3 bases respectively, with 8 bases between them. The CDR3 is 13 amino acids. In DNA form, the CDR3 reads TGTGCCAGCAGCTTCGTGGGAGACTATGGCTACACCTTC. Residues: CASSFVGDYGYTF.

V and J are TRBV3-1 and TRBJ2-1, with 7 bases identical to TRBD2. The CDR3 covers 15 residues. Germline CDR1 reads LGHDT; CDR2 reads YNNKEL (reference sequence). V dropped 1 base and J dropped 0; count of bases not matched to a gene: 0. CDR3 sequence reads: CASSQASGSYNEQFF. The CDR3 DNA reads TGTGCCAGCAGCCAAGCTAGCGGCTCCTACAATGAGCAGTTCTTC.

The J gene is TRBJ1-1, the V gene TRBV20-1; D uncertain. V gave up 6 bases and J gave up 0 bases, with 14 bases separating them. Per the germline V gene, CDR1 is DFQATT and CDR2 is SNEGSKA (reference sequence). The CDR3 has 14 amino acids. The CDR3 reads CSASYDVLNTEAFF. DNA for the CDR3: TGCAGTGCCTCCTACGACGTTCTGAACACTGAAGCTTTCTTT.

The chain uses TRBV20-1 and TRBJ2-1, with D tentatively TRBD2 (5 bases). This CDR3 spans 12 amino acids. Germline V gives CDR1 DFQATT, CDR2 SNEGSKA (reference sequence). Trimming took 8 bases from V and 5 from J, leaving 13 bases between them. CDR3 residues: CSISAGHNEQFF. CDR3 bases: TGCAGTATATCGGCGGGCCACAATGAGCAGTTCTTC.